These 14 T cell receptor beta chains came from one sample sequenced in a study of blood T cell repertoires in COVID-19 (dated by TCRdb to the early 2020s). Library preparation used the immunoSEQ multiplex PCR assay. TCRdb provides this immuneACCESS table in a form limited to in-frame rearrangements. Some clones are lacking; in checked studies, under half of them reflect an unresolved V gene, and why the rest are absent is not known. The sample table contains approximately 63,000 clones; only one count was recorded for roughly nine tenths of them. Under 20% of the sample is held by the ten biggest clonotypes. The specimen was peripheral blood. The origin of the receptors is a woman aged 60-70 years with COVID-19, enrolled during active disease.

This sequence joins TRBV28 and TRBJ1-1; D is perhaps TRBD1 (5 bases). Trimming pared 6 bases from V and 3 bases from J, leaving 14 bases between. Germline assignment: CDR1 MDHEN and CDR2 SYDVKM. The CDR3 is 14 amino acids. CDR3 DNA sequence: TGTGCCAGCAGCTTCCCGGGACTAGACACTGAAGCTTTCTTT. It codes for CASSFPGLDTEAFF.

The chain uses TRBV30 and TRBJ1-1; D may be TRBD1 (5 bases). The CDR3 contains 14 residues. CDR1 and CDR2 (germline): GTSNPN, SVGIG (reference sequence). V lost 7 bases, J lost 0 bases, and 15 bases lay in between. CDR3 protein: CAFDSATLNTEAFF. The CDR3 region has the DNA TGTGCCTTCGACAGCGCTACGCTGAACACTGAAGCTTTCTTT.

This clone was observed once. The chain recombines TRBV30 with TRBJ1-2, with D possibly TRBD1 on 6 matching bases. Germline loops: CDR1 GTSNPN, CDR2 SVGIG (reference sequence). Trimming pared 7 bases from V and 8 bases from J, leaving 20 bases between. The CDR3 is 13 amino acids. The CDR3 coding sequence is TGTGCCTCCAGACAGGCCCCCATCGGGGGCTACACCTTC. Translation: CASRQAPIGGYTF. Full variable domain (remainder filled in from reference TRBV30 and TRBJ1-2): SQTIHQWPATLVQPVGSPLSLECTVEGTSNPNLYWYRQAAGRGLQLLFYSVGIGQISSEVPQNLSASRPQDRQFILSSKKLLLSDSGFYLCASRQAPIGGYTFGSGTRLTVV.

This clone was seen just once. CDR3 sequence reads: CASSVGSGTSGRAGEQYF. Here the CDR3 DNA reads TGTGCCAGCAGCGTAGGCTCCGGGACTAGCGGGAGGGCCGGCGAGCAGTACTTC. The chain uses TRBV9 and TRBJ2-7; 16 nucleotides match TRBD2. From germline, CDR1 is SGDLS and CDR2 YYNGEE. Unmatched junction bases numbered 9, after V lost 0 bases and J lost 6 bases. The CDR3 sequence is 18 residues long.

The chain combines TRBV28 with TRBJ1-1; the D gene is possibly TRBD1 (6 bases). Trimming took 2 bases from V and 11 from J, leaving 18 bases between them. Germline V gene sequence: CDR1 MDHEN, CDR2 SYDVKM. The CDR3 is 14 amino acids. CDR3 protein: CASSLGQWLPGAFF. The CDR3 DNA reads as TGTGCCAGCAGTTTAGGACAGTGGCTCCCTGGGGCTTTCTTT.

The chain joins TRBV24-1 to TRBJ1-5, with 7 nucleotides matching TRBD1. This CDR3 has 16 residues. The V and J ends lost 3 bases and 7 bases, in that order; junction bases with no gene match: 11. The germline V gene has CDR1 KGHDR and CDR2 SFDVKD. Here the CDR3 DNA reads TGTGCCACCAGTGATCCCGCCAGGGGGTACGGCCAGCCCCAGCATTTT. Protein sequence: CATSDPARGYGQPQHF.

The chain links TRBV14 to TRBJ2-7, with D uncertain. Trimming removed 2 bases from V and 2 bases from J, with 10 bases in between. The CDR3 is 14 amino acids. Germline CDR1 reads SGHDN; CDR2 reads FVKESK. Here the CDR3 DNA reads TGTGCCAGCAGCCAAAATCTAGGCGCCTACGAGCAGTACTTC. This encodes CASSQNLGAYEQYF.

This clone has just one count. This chain links TRBV9 with TRBJ1-4; 7 nucleotides align to TRBD1. Germline V gene data show CDR1 as SGDLS and CDR2 as YYNGEE. Trimming took 4 bases from V and 2 from J; bases not matched to a gene: 8. The CDR3 runs 16 residues. The CDR3 reads CASSSGQVVTNEKLFF. As DNA, the CDR3 is TGTGCCAGCAGCTCTGGACAGGTGGTCACTAATGAAAAACTGTTTTTT.

The DNA of the CDR3 is TGTGCCACCAGTGAGCCTCTAGCCCCTGGGGCCAACGTCCTGACTTTC. This sequence encodes CATSEPLAPGANVLTF. This chain connects TRBV24-1 to TRBJ2-6; maybe TRBD2 (5 bases). The CDR3 has 16 amino acids. Trimming took off 4 bases at V and 2 bases at J, with 11 bases between the two ends. Germline V CDR1 and CDR2: KGHDR, SFDVKD.

The chain has TRBV29-1 and TRBJ2-7, with 11 positions matching TRBD2. V was clipped by 7 bases and J by 1 base; unmatched bases: 9. The CDR3 has 15 residues. Germline values: CDR1 SQVTM, CDR2 ANQGSEA. The CDR3 nucleotides read TGCAGCGCCAAATCCGGGACTAGCGGATCCTACGAGCAGTACTTC. This codes for CSAKSGTSGSYEQYF.

The V and J genes are TRBV24-1 and TRBJ2-7; a possible D gene is TRBD2 (6 bases). In germline, CDR1 is KGHDR, CDR2 SFDVKD. Trimming shortened V by 2 bases and J by 2 bases, and 24 bases separated the two germline ends. The CDR3 length is 19 residues. CDR3 nucleotide sequence: TGTGCCACCAGTGATTCTACTACGGGAATGGGGGGAGACGCCTACGAGCAGTACTTC. Its translation is CATSDSTTGMGGDAYEQYF.

J is TRBJ1-6 and V is TRBV7-2; the match to TRBD1 covers 7 bases. The V gene's germline CDR1 is SGHTA and CDR2 FQGNSA. This CDR3 region has 17 residues. With V trimmed by 0 bases and J by 8 bases, 10 bases remained unmatched. The CDR3 loop reads CASSLASKGAIYSPLHF. The CDR3 DNA follows: TGTGCCAGCAGCTTAGCGTCTAAGGGGGCGATCTATTCACCCCTCCACTTT.

The chain uses TRBV7-8 and TRBJ1-3, with 10 positions matching TRBD1. CDR1 and CDR2 (germline): SGHVS, FQNEAQ. Trimming removed 5 bases from V and 8 bases from J; junction bases left unmatched: 9. The CDR3 extends over 15 amino acids. The CDR3 DNA sequence: TGTGCCAGCAGCCCCGACAGGGGGCGAATGGACACCATATATTTT. Translation: CASSPDRGRMDTIYF.

The gene calls are TRBV5-6 and TRBJ2-5, with TRBD2 matching over 8 bases. CDR3 size: 16 residues. The V segment lost 3 bases and the J segment 3 bases; nucleotides outside the gene matches: 10. Germline values: CDR1 SGHDT, CDR2 YYEEEE. In nucleotides, the CDR3 is TGTGCCAGCAGCTGGTACGGGAGGGCCCGTGAAGAGACCCAGTACTTC. This translates into CASSWYGRAREETQYF. The full variable domain, its missing parts supplied by reference TRBV5-6 and TRBJ2-5, is DAGVTQSPTHLIKTRGQQVTLRCSPKSGHDTVSWYQQALGQGPQFIFQYYEEEERQRGNFPDRFSGHQFPNYSSELNVNALLLGDSALYLCASSWYGRAREETQYFGPGTRLLVL.